These 10 T cell receptor beta chains were all obtained from the same sample, sequenced in a study of post-analysis software for immune sequencing data. Study-wide results and caveats: Higher frequency in patients than in controls was seen for 5 or 6 TRBV segments, with TRBV5-6, TRBV5-1 and TRBV20-1 among them.

No cognate antigen is known for these TCRs. Unique molecular identifiers were present in the TCR beta cDNA libraries. TCRdb redid the calling of the PCR reads with MiXCR, one entry per CDR3 protein. The table shows about 400,000 distinct CDR3 sequences, with less than 35% occurring only once. Sequenced material: blood. Every receptor here comes from a girl under 18 with multiple sclerosis.

This sequence joins TRBV20-1 and TRBJ2-5; TRBD1 aligns across 7 bases. The CDR3 loop spans 14 amino acids. Germline trimming cut 4 bases from V and 5 bases from J; bases unmatched to any gene: 10. Germline CDR1 is DFQATT and CDR2 is SNEGSKA (reference sequence). The CDR3 loop is CSATLQGLGETQYF. The CDR3 DNA reads as TGCAGTGCTACTCTACAGGGGTTGGGGGAGACCCAGTACTTC.

This clonotype came up a few times. This rearrangement joins TRBV12-3 or TRBV12-4 to TRBJ1-6; possibly TRBD1 for D (6 bases). The V end lost 1 base, the J end lost 6 bases, and 13 bases lay between the germline ends. The CDR3 totals 16 residues. The DNA for the CDR3 is TGTGCCAGCAGTTTAGGTGCGGGGGCCGCTAATTCACCCCTCCACTTT. Translated, it gives CASSLGAGAANSPLHF.

The V and J genes are TRBV12-3 or TRBV12-4 and TRBJ2-1; TRBD1 might be the D (6 bases). The CDR3 runs to 14 residues. V was shortened by 7 bases and J by 7 bases, with 17 bases between the two germline ends. Here the CDR3 reads CASTQGIERNEQFF. CDR3 nucleotide sequence: TGTGCCAGCACCCAGGGGATTGAGAGGAATGAGCAGTTCTTC.

This clonotype was seen a handful of times. The chain couples TRBV7-9 to TRBJ2-1; D is ambiguous. The CDR3 consists of 15 residues. Germline V gene data show CDR1 as SEHNR and CDR2 as FQNEAQ (reference sequence). V was shortened by 2 bases and J by 7 bases, with 15 bases between the two germline ends. The CDR3 DNA reads TGTGCCAGCAGCTTAAGTAGGGCTAGAGGTAATGAGCAGTTCTTC. Translated: CASSLSRARGNEQFF.

Turning to this clonotype: This could be a read error, since a much larger clone is one nucleotide away. CDR3 in amino acids: CASSPGLDPYNEQFF. The CDR3 DNA is TGTGCCAGCAGCCCGGGACTTGACCCCTACAATGAGCAGTTCTTC. V gene TRBV4-2 combines with J gene TRBJ2-1, with a tentative D call TRBD2 (6 bases). Germline V lookup: CDR1 LGHNA, CDR2 YNFKEQ. This CDR3 has 15 amino acids. V was trimmed by 4 bases and J by 2 bases, leaving 12 bases between them.

The chain has TRBV5-1 and TRBJ1-1, with D possibly matching TRBD1 (5 bases). Germline CDR1 and CDR2: SGHRS and YFSETQ. This CDR3 is 16 amino acids long. V lost 0 bases and J lost 1, with 13 bases in between. CDR3 region: CASSLASTVGNTEAFF. CDR3 bases: TGCGCCAGCAGCTTGGCCTCGACAGTAGGGAACACTGAAGCTTTCTTT.

The rearrangement links TRBV5-1 to TRBJ2-1; possibly TRBD1 or TRBD2 for D (6 bases each). V was shortened by 4 bases and J by 8 bases, with 19 bases between the two germline ends. Germline V gene sequence: CDR1 SGHRS, CDR2 YFSETQ. The CDR3 length is 15 residues. CDR3 sequence reads: CASSPWGASGDEQFF. CDR3 in DNA: TGCGCCAGCAGCCCCTGGGGGGCTTCTGGGGATGAGCAGTTCTTC.

The V and J genes are TRBV6-2 or TRBV6-3 and TRBJ2-1, with D maybe TRBD2 (6 bases). Per the germline V gene, CDR1 is MNHEY and CDR2 is SVGEGT. CDR3 length equals 14 residues. V shed 7 bases and J shed 2 bases, with 12 bases lying between them. The DNA of the CDR3 is TGTGCCAGCACCGGGAGCGCACCCTACAATGAGCAGTTCTTC. Protein: CASTGSAPYNEQFF.

With respect to this clonotype: One end of the junction fails to match germline, which may point to a read error. This chain joins TRBV27 and TRBJ2-3; 8 positions agree with TRBD1. Germline lookup yields CDR1 MNHEY and CDR2 SMNVEV (reference sequence). CDR3 length: 15 amino acids. Here the CDR3 reads CTSSVRGRPTDTQYF. The CDR3 DNA sequence: TGTACCAGCAGTGTCAGGGGGCGTCCTACAGATACGCAGTATTTT.

Details on this clonotype: One end of the junction is discordant with germline, which a read error may explain. J is TRBJ2-4 and V is TRBV14; D unclear. This CDR3 contains 15 residues. CDR1 and CDR2 (germline): SGHDN, FVKESK. As DNA, the CDR3 is TGTGCCAGCAGCCAAGGGGGTGGTACCAAAAACATTCTGTACTTC. Translated: CASSQGGGTKNILYF. Full variable domain (outside the CDR3, taken from reference TRBV14 and TRBJ2-4): EAGVTQFPSHSVIEKGQTVTLRCDPISGHDNLYWYRRVMGKEIKFLLHFVKESKQDESGMPNNRFLAERTGGTYSTLKVQPAELEDSGVYFCASSQGGGTKNILYFGAGTRLSVL.